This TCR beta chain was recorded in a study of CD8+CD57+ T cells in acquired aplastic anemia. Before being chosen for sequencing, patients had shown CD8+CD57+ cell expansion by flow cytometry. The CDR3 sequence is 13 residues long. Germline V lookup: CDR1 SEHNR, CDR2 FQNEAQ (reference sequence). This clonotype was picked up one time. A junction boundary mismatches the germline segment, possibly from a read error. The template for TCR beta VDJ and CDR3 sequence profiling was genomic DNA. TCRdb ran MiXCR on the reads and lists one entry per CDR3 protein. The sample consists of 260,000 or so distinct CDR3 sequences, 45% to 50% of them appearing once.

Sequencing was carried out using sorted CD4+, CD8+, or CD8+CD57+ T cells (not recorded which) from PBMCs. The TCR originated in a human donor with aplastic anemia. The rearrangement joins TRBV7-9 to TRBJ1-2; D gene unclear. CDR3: CASSLVEIDGYTF. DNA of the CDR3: TGCGCCAGCAGCTTAGTCGAGATCGATGGCTACACCTTC.